Below, 18 T cell receptor beta chains from the same sample are listed, as sequenced in a study of STAT5B mutations in CD4+ large granular lymphocyte leukemia. Sequenced by immunoSEQ multiplex PCR; TCRdb stores in-frame clones only, minus some. Among thousands of clones listed, around 92% were seen once. The sequenced material came from PBMCs. The receptors were gathered from a woman in her 70s with CD4+ T-cell large granular lymphocyte leukemia.

The chain combines TRBV11-3 with TRBJ2-3; 8 bases match TRBD2. This CDR3 contains 15 residues. Trimming cost V 5 bases and J 2 bases; bases outside gene matches: 6. Germline V gene sequence: CDR1 SGHNT, CDR2 YENEEA. The CDR3 region has the DNA TGTGCCAGCAGCAAGGGGGGACTAGACACAGATACGCAGTATTTT. Translating it yields CASSKGGLDTDTQYF.

CDR3 nucleotides: TGTGCCAGCAGCCCCGGGACAGAAAGACCACCCCTCCACTTT. Amino acid sequence: CASSPGTERPPLHF. The chain carries TRBV7-2 and TRBJ1-6; 7 positions match TRBD1. CDR1 SGHTA and CDR2 FQGNSA come from the germline V gene. There are 14 residues in the CDR3. With V trimmed by 5 bases and J by 11 bases, 9 bases remained unmatched.

This clone came up once. V gene TRBV7-2 combines with J gene TRBJ2-2; 9 positions match TRBD1. Per the germline V gene, CDR1 is SGHTA and CDR2 is FQGNSA. The CDR3 is 15 residues long. J was trimmed by 3 bases and V by 5 bases; bases with no gene match: 4. This chain's CDR3 is CASSLQGADTGELFF. The CDR3 nucleotides are TGTGCCAGCAGCCTACAGGGGGCGGACACCGGGGAGCTGTTTTTT.

The chain uses TRBV5-1 and TRBJ2-1, with 9 nucleotides matching TRBD2. This CDR3 region has 16 residues. Trimming took 1 base from V and 4 from J; bases not matched to a gene: 6. Per germline, CDR1 SGHRS and CDR2 YFSETQ. The CDR3 nucleotides are TGCGCCAGCAGCTTGCAAGCGGGGGGACCTTACAATGAGCAGTTCTTC. Translated: CASSLQAGGPYNEQFF.

The chain employs TRBV11-1 and TRBJ2-1; 7 nucleotides agree with TRBD2. The germline CDR1 and CDR2 sequences are SGHAT and FQDESV (reference sequence). V shed 1 base, J shed 2 bases, and the junction held 2 bases outside the gene matches. The CDR3 runs 15 residues. The CDR3 is CASSLGAGTYNEQFF. The DNA of the CDR3 is TGTGCCAGCAGCTTAGGAGCGGGGACCTACAATGAGCAGTTCTTC.

The genes are TRBV16 and TRBJ1-1; tentative D call: TRBD1 (5 bases). CDR1 and CDR2 from the germline V gene are KGHSY and FQNENV. The germline V and J ends were trimmed by 0 bases and 1 base, with 12 bases remaining between them. The CDR3 has 16 residues. DNA of the CDR3: TGTGCCAGCAGCCAATCGGGGCAGACTCCGAACACTGAAGCTTTCTTT. It codes for CASSQSGQTPNTEAFF. The variable domain in full, completed from reference TRBV16 and TRBJ1-1, reads GEEVAQTPKHLVRGEGQKAKLYCAPIKGHSYVFWYQQVLKNEFKFLISFQNENVFDETGMPKERFSAKCLPNSPCSLEIQATKLEDSAVYFCASSQSGQTPNTEAFFGQGTRLTVV.

V usage is TRBV27 and J usage is TRBJ1-5, with TRBD1 identical over 7 bases. CDR3 size: 14 residues. Germline values: CDR1 MNHEY, CDR2 SMNVEV (reference sequence). Unmatched junction bases numbered 6, after V lost 6 bases and J lost 4 bases. The CDR3: CASRLNRGNQPQHF. CDR3 bases: TGTGCCAGCAGGCTTAACAGGGGAAATCAGCCCCAGCATTTT.

The V call is TRBV7-2, the J call TRBJ1-3, with no clear D. This CDR3 comprises 12 residues. CDR1 is SGHTA and CDR2 is FQGNSA in the germline V gene. V dropped 5 bases and J dropped 3 bases, with 5 bases sitting between them. In DNA, the CDR3 is TGTGCCAGCAGCATTAATGGAAACACCATATATTTT. As protein: CASSINGNTIYF.

The chain combines TRBV6-6 with TRBJ1-2, with D perhaps TRBD1 (6 bases). This CDR3 is built from 16 residues. CDR1 is MNHNY, CDR2 SVGAGI, per germline (reference sequence). V was shortened by 2 bases and J by 0 bases, with 13 bases between the two germline ends. CDR3 in DNA: TGTGCCAGCAGTTACGCCAGGGGACCCACTAACTATGGCTACACCTTC. Amino acid sequence: CASSYARGPTNYGYTF.

The chain combines TRBV14 with TRBJ2-7, with 11 bases aligning to TRBD1. Germline V gene data show CDR1 as SGHDN and CDR2 as FVKESK. The J segment lost 2 bases and the V segment lost 4 bases, leaving 16 bases of the junction unmatched. There are 19 residues in the CDR3. The CDR3 protein is CASSLARKTTGQGAYEQYF. CDR3 nucleotides: TGTGCCAGCAGCCTAGCCCGAAAGACGACGGGACAGGGGGCCTACGAGCAGTACTTC. The variable domain in full, with the rest retrieved from reference TRBV14 and TRBJ2-7, is EAGVTQFPSHSVIEKGQTVTLRCDPISGHDNLYWYRRVMGKEIKFLLHFVKESKQDESGMPNNRFLAERTGGTYSTLKVQPAELEDSGVYFCASSLARKTTGQGAYEQYFGPGTRLTVT.

This chain links TRBV29-1 with TRBJ1-1; TRBD1 matches 9 bases. Germline V gene data show CDR1 as SQVTM and CDR2 as ANQGSEA. CDR3 length equals 13 residues. Unmatched junction bases numbered 3, after V lost 3 bases and J lost 4 bases. In DNA form, the CDR3 reads TGCAGCGTTGACCAGACAGGGGGCACTGAAGCTTTCTTT. Translated, it gives CSVDQTGGTEAFF.

The chain is built from TRBV27 and TRBJ2-7; possible D gene TRBD1, 5 bases. Per germline, CDR1 MNHEY and CDR2 SMNVEV (reference sequence). V gave up 3 bases and J gave up 6 bases, with 15 bases separating them. The CDR3 is 14 residues long. As DNA, the CDR3 is TGTGCCAGCAGTTTGGGGCAGGAATGGTCCGAGCAGTACTTC. Translated: CASSLGQEWSEQYF.

The chain carries TRBV11-3 and TRBJ2-3; TRBD1 or TRBD2 may be the D gene (5 bases each). CDR1 and CDR2 (germline): SGHNT, YENEEA. This CDR3 is built from 16 residues. V was shortened by 4 bases and J by 3 bases, with 17 bases between the two germline ends. The CDR3 here is CASSSRDRKGTDTQYF. The CDR3 nucleotides read TGTGCCAGCAGCTCCCGGGACCGAAAAGGGACAGATACGCAGTATTTT.

The chain links TRBV7-2 to TRBJ1-1, with TRBD1 as a possible D gene (6 bases). The CDR3 consists of 15 residues. CDR1 is SGHTA, CDR2 FQGNSA, per germline. Trimming cost V 8 bases and J 6 bases, with 22 bases left between them. The CDR3 DNA follows: TGTGCCAGCCGGACAGCGGGCCACCAAGCGGCTGAAGCTTTCTTT. It specifies CASRTAGHQAAEAFF.

The chain uses TRBV9 and TRBJ2-5, with D perhaps matching TRBD1 (5 bases). The V gene's germline CDR1 is SGDLS and CDR2 YYNGEE. Trimming left V 5 bases short and J 4 bases short, with 12 bases between. The CDR3 runs 13 residues. The CDR3 spells CASSGSRGETQYF. CDR3 nucleotides: TGTGCCAGCAGTGGTTCTAGGGGAGAGACCCAGTACTTC.

The rearrangement links TRBV6-6 to TRBJ1-2; TRBD1 is a possible D gene (5 bases). Deletions cut 0 bases from V and 6 bases from J, with 14 bases between. The CDR3 sequence is 15 residues long. Per germline, CDR1 MNHNY and CDR2 SVGAGI (reference sequence). DNA of the CDR3: TGTGCCAGCAGTTACTCGACCCAGGGTGGGAATGGCTACACCTTC. Its translation: CASSYSTQGGNGYTF.

The chain has TRBV29-1 and TRBJ1-1; 8 nucleotides line up with TRBD1. Germline values: CDR1 SQVTM, CDR2 ANQGSEA. The CDR3 has 12 amino acids. V was pared by 8 bases and J by 1 base, with 3 bases of the junction left unmatched. The CDR3 protein is CSTGQGNTEAFF. CDR3 DNA: TGCAGCACTGGACAGGGGAACACTGAAGCTTTCTTT.

The gene calls are TRBV7-6 and TRBJ1-3; 8 bases map to TRBD1. Germline CDR1 reads SGHVS; CDR2 reads FNYEAQ. V lost 5 bases, J lost 0 bases, and 6 bases stayed unmatched. There are 16 residues in the CDR3. CDR3 amino acids: CASSQRGTGSGNTIYF. DNA of the CDR3: TGTGCCAGCAGCCAAAGAGGGACAGGCTCTGGAAACACCATATATTTT.